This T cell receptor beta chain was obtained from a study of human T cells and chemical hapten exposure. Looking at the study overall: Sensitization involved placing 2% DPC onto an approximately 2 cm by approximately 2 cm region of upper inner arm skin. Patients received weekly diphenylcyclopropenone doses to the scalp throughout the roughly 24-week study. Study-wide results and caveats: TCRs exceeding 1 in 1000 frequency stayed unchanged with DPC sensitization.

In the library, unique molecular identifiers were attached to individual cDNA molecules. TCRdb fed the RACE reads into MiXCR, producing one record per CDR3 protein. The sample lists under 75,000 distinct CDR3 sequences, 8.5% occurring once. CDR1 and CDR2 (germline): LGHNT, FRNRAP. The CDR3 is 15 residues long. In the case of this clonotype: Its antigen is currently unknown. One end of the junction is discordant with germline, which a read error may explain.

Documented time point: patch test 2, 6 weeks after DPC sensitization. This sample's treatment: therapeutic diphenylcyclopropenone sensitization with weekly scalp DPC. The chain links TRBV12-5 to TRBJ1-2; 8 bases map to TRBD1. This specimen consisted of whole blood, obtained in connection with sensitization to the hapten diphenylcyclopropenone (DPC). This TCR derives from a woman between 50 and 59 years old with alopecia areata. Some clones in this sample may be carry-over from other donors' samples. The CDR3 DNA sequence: TGTGCTAGTGGCTTGGGACAGGCAGCTAACTATGGCTACACCTTC. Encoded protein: CASGLGQAANYGYTF.